These 20 T cell receptor beta chains were sequenced from one sample in a study of blood T cell repertoires in COVID-19. Repertoires were generated with immunoSEQ multiplex PCR, while TCRdb's copy carries only in-frame clones and drops some. The repertoire holds 200,000 to 250,000 clones, with around 86% as singletons. The sequenced sample was peripheral blood. Receptors were obtained from a man aged 50-60 years with acute or convalescent COVID-19.

The chain carries TRBV27 and TRBJ1-2, with TRBD1 matching over 7 bases. V dropped 5 bases and J dropped 4; count of bases not matched to a gene: 7. Germline loops: CDR1 MNHEY, CDR2 SMNVEV (reference sequence). This CDR3 is 14 amino acids long. CDR3 region: CASSLNSGGYGYTF. DNA for the CDR3: TGTGCCAGCAGTCTTAACTCAGGGGGCTATGGCTACACCTTC.

This chain joins TRBV27 and TRBJ1-2, with a tentative D call TRBD1 (6 bases). V dropped 5 bases and J dropped 4 bases, with 17 bases sitting between them. From germline, CDR1 is MNHEY and CDR2 SMNVEV (reference sequence). The CDR3 length is 15 residues. CDR3 bases: TGTGCCAGCAGTACCCGGCAGGGGATGGGCTATGGCTACACCTTC. It specifies CASSTRQGMGYGYTF.

V usage is TRBV6-5 and J usage is TRBJ2-7; 9 nucleotides agree with TRBD1. This CDR3 spans 14 amino acids. Losses at the gene ends were 5 bases for V and 3 bases for J; bases not matched to a gene: 5. Germline-derived CDR1 and CDR2 are MNHEY and SVGAGI. The CDR3 sequence: CASSPTGGRYEQYF. CDR3 sequence (DNA): TGTGCCAGCAGTCCGACAGGGGGTCGCTACGAGCAGTACTTC.

J is TRBJ1-1 and V is TRBV11-3, with 9 positions matching TRBD1. This CDR3 comprises 17 residues. Germline assignment: CDR1 SGHNT and CDR2 YENEEA. J lost 0 bases, V lost 3 bases, and 8 bases had no gene match. For the CDR3, the DNA is TGTGCCAGCAGCTTGAACAGGGGGCCCGATATGAACACTGAAGCTTTCTTT. This codes for CASSLNRGPDMNTEAFF.

This chain joins TRBV5-5 and TRBJ2-7; 10 bases match TRBD1. After removal of 8 bases from V and 10 bases from J, the junction contained 18 bases not matched to a gene. This CDR3 has 15 residues. CDR1 and CDR2 from the germline V gene are SGHKS and YYEKEE (reference sequence). In DNA, the CDR3 is TGTGCCAGTTCACCCCGAATCGACAGGGGGCGCGTCCAGTACTTC. Amino acids: CASSPRIDRGRVQYF.

V and J are TRBV18 and TRBJ1-2; TRBD1 matches 8 bases. V shed 3 bases and J 3 bases; nucleotides not matched to a gene: 6. CDR1 and CDR2 (germline): KGHSH, LQKENI. The CDR3 is 15 residues long. The CDR3 nucleotides are TGTGCCAGCTCACCCCTGGGGACAGGAGACTATGGCTACACCTTC. Encoded protein: CASSPLGTGDYGYTF.

The rearrangement links TRBV5-8 to TRBJ1-5; no clear D gene. Germline CDR1 and CDR2: SGHTS and YDEGEE. The CDR3 length is 15 residues. Deletions cut 0 bases from V and 4 bases from J, with 11 bases between. The CDR3 here is CASSLVGFGNQPQHF. The CDR3 DNA sequence: TGTGCCAGCAGCTTGGTTGGGTTCGGGAATCAGCCCCAGCATTTT.

This clone came up once. The chain couples TRBV14 to TRBJ1-1; D gene uncertain. CDR1 and CDR2 (germline): SGHDN, FVKESK. The V end was cut by 1 base, the J end by 0 bases, with 9 bases between. The CDR3 is 15 amino acids. The CDR3 nucleotides read TGTGCCAGCAGCCAAGCAGGCCAATTGAACACTGAAGCTTTCTTT. Protein product: CASSQAGQLNTEAFF.

DNA of the CDR3: TGTGCCAGTAAAGGCAGGGTATACAATCAGCCCCAGCATTTT. This encodes CASKGRVYNQPQHF. The gene calls are TRBV19 and TRBJ1-5, with D possibly TRBD1 on 5 matching bases. The V end lost 7 bases, the J end lost 3 bases, and 13 bases lay between the germline ends. Germline CDR1 reads LNHDA; CDR2 reads SQIVND (reference sequence). This CDR3 has 14 residues.

The chain links TRBV9 to TRBJ1-2, with 10 bases fitting TRBD1. The CDR3 runs to 14 residues. The V gene's germline CDR1 is SGDLS and CDR2 YYNGEE. V lost 4 bases and J lost 8; bases outside the gene matches: 8. The DNA of the CDR3 is TGTGCCAGCAGCCCGACAGGGGGCGCGCAGGGCTACACCTTC. Protein sequence: CASSPTGGAQGYTF.

The chain combines TRBV19 with TRBJ1-6; TRBD1 matches 8 bases. CDR3 length: 14 residues. Germline values: CDR1 LNHDA, CDR2 SQIVND (reference sequence). J was trimmed by 9 bases and V by 11 bases; bases with no gene match: 12. Written as DNA, the CDR3 is TGTGCCTCCGCCCACGACAGGGGAGGTTCACCCCTCCACTTT. It is translated as CASAHDRGGSPLHF.

The chain is built from TRBV5-1 and TRBJ1-2, with D tentatively TRBD1 (5 bases). The CDR3 runs 16 residues. The V gene's germline CDR1 is SGHRS and CDR2 YFSETQ. The germline V and J ends were trimmed by 1 base and 6 bases, with 19 bases remaining between them. The CDR3 bases are TGCGCCAGCAGCTTGACGGGTCAGGCATCGGGGGATGGCTACACCTTC. Its translation: CASSLTGQASGDGYTF.

The chain has TRBV7-3 and TRBJ2-4; D not resolved. Trimming cost V 0 bases and J 6 bases, with 9 bases left between them. The CDR3 runs 14 residues. Germline CDR1 and CDR2: SGHTA and FQGTGA. The CDR3 sequence is CASSLTGGANIQYF. CDR3 sequence (DNA): TGTGCCAGCAGCTTAACAGGCGGAGCAAACATTCAGTACTTC.

The chain recombines TRBV5-6 with TRBJ2-5; 7 bases map to TRBD1. V gave up 3 bases and J gave up 1 base; unmatched junction bases: 6. The germline V gene has CDR1 SGHDT and CDR2 YYEEEE. The CDR3 spans 15 residues. DNA of the CDR3: TGTGCCAGCAGCTACCGGGACAGCATCCAAGAGACCCAGTACTTC. Translation: CASSYRDSIQETQYF.

This clone was counted a few times. V gene TRBV5-1 combines with J gene TRBJ1-1; no firm D call. Germline lookup yields CDR1 SGHRS and CDR2 YFSETQ. V lost 4 bases and J lost 0, with 13 bases in between. This CDR3 is built from 15 residues. The CDR3 DNA follows: TGCGCCAGCAGCCGAGTGGGCGCCATGAACACTGAAGCTTTCTTT. Translation: CASSRVGAMNTEAFF.

The chain is built from TRBV5-4 and TRBJ2-7; TRBD2 aligns across 7 bases. The V and J ends lost 0 bases and 3 bases, in that order; junction bases with no gene match: 3. This CDR3 has 14 amino acids. Per germline, CDR1 SGHNT and CDR2 YYREEE (reference sequence). The CDR3 DNA reads TGTGCCAGCAGCTTGGGGGAGGGGAGCTACGAGCAGTACTTC. This codes for CASSLGEGSYEQYF. The full variable domain, rest sourced from reference TRBV5-4 and TRBJ2-7, is ETGVTQSPTHLIKTRGQQVTLRCSSQSGHNTVSWYQQALGQGPQFIFQYYREEENGRGNFPPRFSGLQFPNYSSELNVNALELDDSALYLCASSLGEGSYEQYFGPGTRLTVT.

Only a few counts were recorded for this clone. The V call is TRBV25-1, the J call TRBJ1-3, with no clear D. This CDR3 comprises 17 residues. Germline V gene lookup returns CDR1 MGHDK and CDR2 SYGVNS. V was pared by 0 bases and J by 2 bases, with 14 bases between. CDR3 sequence: CASSEYEGQPTGNTIYF. DNA for the CDR3: TGTGCCAGCAGTGAATATGAGGGCCAACCTACTGGAAACACCATATATTTT.

The V call is TRBV30, the J call TRBJ1-5; D gene uncertain. Trimming left V 2 bases short and J 4 bases short, with 12 bases between. From germline, CDR1 is GTSNPN and CDR2 SVGIG (reference sequence). CDR3 size: 14 residues. This CDR3 is CAWSSPGGNQPQHF. CDR3 in DNA: TGTGCCTGGAGTTCACCGGGTGGGAATCAGCCCCAGCATTTT.

The rearrangement uses TRBV3-1 (or the pseudogene TRBV3-2) and TRBJ1-6, with TRBD1 matching 9 bases. Germline CDR1 LGHDT, CDR2 YNNKEL (reference sequence). V was pared by 4 bases and J by 8 bases, with 9 bases of the junction left unmatched. The CDR3 contains 16 residues. The CDR3 DNA reads TGTGCCAGCAGCCCACATCCGGGACAGGGAGATTCACCCCTCCACTTT. Residues: CASSPHPGQGDSPLHF.

V is TRBV5-6 and J is TRBJ1-5; possible D gene TRBD1, 5 bases. V lost 1 base and J 2 bases, leaving 10 bases between the germline ends. CDR3 size: 15 residues. The germline V gene has CDR1 SGHDT and CDR2 YYEEEE. In DNA form, the CDR3 reads TGTGCCAGCAGCTTGTGGGGCCTAGGCAATCAGCCCCAGCATTTT. Residues: CASSLWGLGNQPQHF.